This record concerns one TCR beta chain sequence. The antigen is not known. This record belongs to a study of cytomegalovirus exposure and HLA in healthy donors. Study-wide background: Sequencing of roughly 180 million T cells in an earlier analysis found 100 million or so unique TCR beta sequences.

Germline V gene sequence: CDR1 SEHNR, CDR2 FQNEAQ (reference sequence). J lost 4 bases, V lost 6 bases, and 9 bases had no gene match. CDR3 length: 15 amino acids. General study findings and limits: According to the study, 160 or so TCR beta chains were cytomegalovirus-associated. Excluded were some V segments that proved indistinguishable, including TRBV6-2 and TRBV6-3. Immune exposure information available was restricted to CMV serostatus.

PCR was performed using 60 Vbeta and 13 Jbeta primers. Sequencing was performed with immunoSEQ multiplex PCR; in TCRdb, only in-frame clones are kept and a portion is missing. The table shows about 180,000 clones, with roughly 87% occurring only once. Sequenced input: PBMCs. This clonotype was obtained from a middle-aged man in good health and CMV-seronegative. The chain employs TRBV7-9 and TRBJ1-2; the match to TRBD1 covers 9 bases. The CDR3 reads CASSLTGGSFYGYTF. CDR3 in DNA: TGTGCCAGCAGTCTGACAGGGGGTAGTTTCTATGGCTACACCTTC.